A single sample is the source of the 23 T cell receptor beta chains below, sequenced in a study of T-cell reconstitution after alpha-beta-depleted transplantation in children. Unique molecular identifiers tagged the TCRbeta library. TCRdb reanalysed the PCR reads using MiXCR and keeps one entry per CDR3 protein. The sample contains approximately 83,000 distinct CDR3 sequences, 10% to 15% of which appear only once. The sequenced sample was PBMCs from the stem cell graft donor, obtained from the stem cell graft. The receptors were gathered from a human donor who donated a stem cell graft to a child with inherited bone marrow failure.

This clonotype appeared many times. The chain joins TRBV7-2 to TRBJ2-5; D remains unclear. CDR1 is SGHTA and CDR2 is FQGNSA in the germline V gene. The CDR3 consists of 14 residues. With 1 base removed from V and 0 bases from J, the gap between germline ends came to 6 bases. The CDR3, as DNA: TGTGCCAGCAGCTTAGATCTCCACCAAGAGACCCAGTACTTC. It encodes CASSLDLHQETQYF.

This clonotype was counted ten times or more. J is TRBJ1-2 and V is TRBV3-1, with D possibly TRBD1 on 5 matching bases. The CDR3 is made up of 13 amino acids. With 2 bases removed from V and 6 bases from J, the gap between germline ends came to 10 bases. The germline V gene encodes CDR1 LGHDT and CDR2 YNNKEL (reference sequence). The chain's CDR3 is CASSQQGEDGYTF. CDR3 DNA sequence: TGTGCCAGCAGCCAACAAGGGGAAGATGGCTACACCTTC.

This clonotype was seen ten or more times. The rearrangement joins TRBV7-9 to TRBJ2-7; D remains ambiguous. This CDR3 comprises 14 residues. Looked up from germline, CDR1 is SEHNR and CDR2 is FQNEAQ (reference sequence). V was clipped by 5 bases and J by 6 bases, with 17 bases between them. The DNA for the CDR3 is TGTGCCAGCAGCGCGTCACAGAGAACCTGCGAGCAGTACTTC. Amino acid sequence: CASSASQRTCEQYF.

This clonotype was found a few times. This sequence joins TRBV7-6 and TRBJ2-5, with TRBD2 identical over 8 bases. V shed 0 bases, J shed 2 bases, and the junction held 2 bases outside the gene matches. Germline CDR1 is SGHVS and CDR2 is FNYEAQ. The CDR3 covers 15 residues. The CDR3 DNA reads as TGTGCCAGCAGCTTAGCGGCTAGCGGGCAAGAGACCCAGTACTTC. This sequence encodes CASSLAASGQETQYF.

In this sample, this clonotype turned up many times. The chain recombines TRBV7-2 with TRBJ1-6; no firm D call. Trimming took off 1 base at V and 7 bases at J, with 11 bases between the two ends. The CDR3 runs to 15 residues. Germline CDR1 is SGHTA and CDR2 is FQGNSA. This chain's CDR3 is CASSLVGVGNSPLHF. DNA for the CDR3: TGTGCCAGCAGCTTAGTTGGGGTAGGCAATTCACCCCTCCACTTT.

The genes are TRBV10-3 and TRBJ2-7; D might be TRBD2 (6 bases). The CDR3 consists of 13 residues. Trimming removed 5 bases from V and 6 bases from J, with 14 bases in between. Germline-derived CDR1 and CDR2 are ENHRY and SYGVKD. CDR3 region: CAISREVEGEQYF. CDR3 DNA: TGTGCCATCAGTCGTGAAGTGGAGGGCGAGCAGTACTTC.

The rearrangement joins TRBV20-1 to TRBJ1-5; no firm D call. The CDR3 length is 13 residues. The germline V gene encodes CDR1 DFQATT and CDR2 SNEGSKA (reference sequence). V was cut by 4 bases and J by 0 bases, with 7 bases left in between. CDR3 sequence: CSANTDSNQPQHF. CDR3 nucleotide sequence: TGCAGTGCTAACACAGATAGCAATCAGCCCCAGCATTTT.

The table lists this clonotype with many counts. V gene TRBV4-3 combines with J gene TRBJ1-1; D gene uncertain. Trimming stripped 0 bases from V and 3 bases from J, with 11 bases between. CDR1 LGHNA and CDR2 YSLEER come from the germline V gene. The CDR3 loop spans 15 amino acids. For the CDR3, the DNA is TGCGCCAGCAGCCAAGATCAGGCGGGGTACACTGAAGCTTTCTTT. This gives the protein CASSQDQAGYTEAFF.

This clonotype was counted at least ten times. The rearrangement uses TRBV5-1 and TRBJ1-6; the match to TRBD1 covers 7 bases. Looked up from germline, CDR1 is SGHRS and CDR2 is YFSETQ. The CDR3 runs to 15 residues. Unmatched junction bases numbered 7, after V lost 2 bases and J lost 8 bases. The CDR3 loop reads CASSFRQGFDSPLHF. The CDR3 DNA follows: TGCGCCAGCAGCTTCAGACAGGGCTTTGATTCACCCCTCCACTTT. Together with reference TRBV5-1 and TRBJ1-6, the CDR3 gives the full variable domain: KAGVTQTPRYLIKTRGQQVTLSCSPISGHRSVSWYQQTPGQGLQFLFEYFSETQRNKGNFPGRFSGRQFSNSRSEMNVSTLELGDSALYLCASSFRQGFDSPLHFGNGTRLTVT.

This clonotype was found many times. This chain uses TRBV5-1 with TRBJ2-3; 11 bases align to TRBD1. The junction had 7 bases not matched to a gene; V was cut back by 3 bases and J by 4 bases. There are 16 residues in the CDR3. Looked up from germline, CDR1 is SGHRS and CDR2 is YFSETQ. The CDR3: CASSSLGQGVPDTQYF. CDR3 in DNA: TGCGCCAGCAGCTCCCTGGGACAGGGGGTCCCAGATACGCAGTATTTT. The whole variable domain, remainder taken from reference TRBV5-1 and TRBJ2-3, is KAGVTQTPRYLIKTRGQQVTLSCSPISGHRSVSWYQQTPGQGLQFLFEYFSETQRNKGNFPGRFSGRQFSNSRSEMNVSTLELGDSALYLCASSSLGQGVPDTQYFGPGTRLTVL.

This clonotype was recorded at least ten times. The chain has TRBV5-1 and TRBJ2-7; tentative D call: TRBD2 (7 bases). CDR1 and CDR2 (germline): SGHRS, YFSETQ. The CDR3 covers 13 residues. Trimming stripped 4 bases from V and 7 bases from J, with 15 bases between. CDR3: CASSPRGGREQYF. In DNA form, the CDR3 reads TGCGCCAGCAGCCCGAGGGGGGGAAGGGAGCAGTACTTC.

A note on this clonotype: Relative to the germline gene, one junction end is altered; a read error may explain this. The chain couples TRBV5-1 to TRBJ2-7, with 12 bases matching TRBD2. CDR3 length equals 18 residues. Germline V CDR1 and CDR2: SGHRS, YFSETQ. CDR3 coding DNA: TGCGCCAGCAGCTCGAGCGGGACAGGGGCTAGCGGGAGGGCCCCTAAGGACTTC. Encoded protein: CASSSSGTGASGRAPKDF.

This clonotype came up many times. This chain connects TRBV7-2 to TRBJ1-2; TRBD1 aligns across 8 bases. J gave up 7 bases and V 5 bases, and 6 bases lay outside the gene matches. Germline loops: CDR1 SGHTA, CDR2 FQGNSA. The length of the CDR3 is 13 residues. The CDR3 is CASSTDRDVGYTF. CDR3 coding DNA: TGTGCCAGCAGCACGGACAGGGATGTTGGCTACACCTTC.

In this sample, this clonotype turned up many times. The chain carries TRBV20-1 and TRBJ2-3; TRBD2 agrees at 7 bases. The CDR3 consists of 13 residues. The V segment lost 5 bases and the J segment 4 bases; nucleotides outside the gene matches: 6. Germline assignment: CDR1 DFQATT and CDR2 SNEGSKA (reference sequence). The CDR3 nucleotides read TGCAGTGCTCGAGCGGGAACAGCAGATACGCAGTATTTT. Translated: CSARAGTADTQYF.

This clonotype was counted ten times or more. The chain recombines TRBV7-9 with TRBJ2-7; the D gene is possibly TRBD1 (6 bases). This CDR3 has 13 residues. The ends were cut back, 5 bases at V and 0 bases at J, with 8 bases in the middle. Germline V gene data show CDR1 as SEHNR and CDR2 as FQNEAQ (reference sequence). CDR3 nucleotide sequence: TGTGCCAGCAGCGTGGACAGCTCCTACGAGCAGTACTTC. It encodes CASSVDSSYEQYF.

This clonotype was recorded many times. The J gene is TRBJ2-1, the V gene TRBV10-3; 7 bases match TRBD1. Germline V gene lookup returns CDR1 ENHRY and CDR2 SYGVKD. The CDR3 is 17 amino acids. V gave up 4 bases and J gave up 6 bases; unmatched junction bases: 15. The CDR3 region has the DNA TGTGCCATCAGTGGGGATAAGGGGGCGGGTAACCCCAATGAGCAGTTCTTC. Translating it yields CAISGDKGAGNPNEQFF.

This chain links TRBV10-3 with TRBJ1-2; no clear D. This CDR3 is 13 amino acids long. Looked up from germline, CDR1 is ENHRY and CDR2 is SYGVKD. The V and J ends lost 10 bases and 4 bases respectively, with 16 bases between them. The CDR3 coding sequence is TGTGCCAGCGCGTCGGGAATCGCCTATGGCTACACCTTC. This gives the protein CASASGIAYGYTF.

This clonotype came up many times. The CDR3 protein is CASSQRAGAGELFF. In nucleotides, the CDR3 is TGCGCCAGCAGCCAAAGGGCGGGTGCCGGGGAGCTGTTTTTT. The chain is built from TRBV4-3 and TRBJ2-2; the D gene is possibly TRBD2 (5 bases). The CDR3 runs 14 residues. Germline values: CDR1 LGHNA, CDR2 YSLEER. The V and J ends lost 2 bases and 6 bases respectively, with 10 bases between them.

The chain couples TRBV28 to TRBJ2-2, with TRBD1 matching over 8 bases. Germline CDR1 reads MDHEN; CDR2 reads SYDVKM. V dropped 6 bases and J dropped 1; count of bases not matched to a gene: 4. This CDR3 is built from 15 residues. This CDR3 is CASRLQGGNTGELFF. The CDR3 coding sequence is TGTGCCAGCAGATTACAGGGGGGGAACACCGGGGAGCTGTTTTTT. The full variable domain, in which reference TRBV28 and TRBJ2-2 provide the parts outside the CDR3, is DVKVTQSSRYLVKRTGEKVFLECVQDMDHENMFWYRQDPGLGLRLIYFSYDVKMKEKGDIPEGYSVSREKKERFSLILESASTNQTSMYLCASRLQGGNTGELFFGEGSRLTVL.

This clonotype was found many times. The chain joins TRBV12-3 or TRBV12-4 to TRBJ2-3, with D possibly called TRBD1 or TRBD2 (5 bases each). The CDR3 spans 15 residues. Trimming cost V 7 bases and J 1 base, with 15 bases left between them. CDR3 residues: CASIPLTAGTDTQYF. Here the CDR3 DNA reads TGTGCCAGCATCCCTTTGACAGCGGGCACAGATACGCAGTATTTT.

In this sample, this clonotype turned up many times. The chain recombines TRBV12-3 or TRBV12-4 with TRBJ2-5; TRBD1 aligns across 8 bases. The CDR3 runs to 12 residues. Trimming took 8 bases from V and 7 from J; bases not matched to a gene: 6. The CDR3 DNA reads TGTGCCAGCTCGGACAGGGAGGTGACCCAGTACTTC. Translated, it gives CASSDREVTQYF.

There are a few counts of this clonotype. The V call is TRBV28, the J call TRBJ2-1; TRBD2 agrees at 10 bases. The length of the CDR3 is 16 residues. V trimming: 5 bases; J trimming: 5 bases; junction bases outside the gene matches: 9. Germline V gene lookup returns CDR1 MDHEN and CDR2 SYDVKM. CDR3 region: CASSPHGLAEHNEQFF. The CDR3 region has the DNA TGTGCCAGCAGTCCCCACGGACTAGCGGAGCACAATGAGCAGTTCTTC.

At least ten counts were recorded for this clonotype. The V gene is TRBV6-8, the J gene TRBJ2-3, with TRBD1 as a possible D gene (7 bases). The germline CDR1 and CDR2 sequences are MNHGY and SAAAGT. There are 14 residues in the CDR3. V was clipped by 2 bases and J by 4 bases, with 10 bases between them. The CDR3 sequence is CASSYGGGADTQYF. The CDR3 coding sequence is TGTGCCAGCAGTTACGGAGGGGGCGCAGATACGCAGTATTTT.